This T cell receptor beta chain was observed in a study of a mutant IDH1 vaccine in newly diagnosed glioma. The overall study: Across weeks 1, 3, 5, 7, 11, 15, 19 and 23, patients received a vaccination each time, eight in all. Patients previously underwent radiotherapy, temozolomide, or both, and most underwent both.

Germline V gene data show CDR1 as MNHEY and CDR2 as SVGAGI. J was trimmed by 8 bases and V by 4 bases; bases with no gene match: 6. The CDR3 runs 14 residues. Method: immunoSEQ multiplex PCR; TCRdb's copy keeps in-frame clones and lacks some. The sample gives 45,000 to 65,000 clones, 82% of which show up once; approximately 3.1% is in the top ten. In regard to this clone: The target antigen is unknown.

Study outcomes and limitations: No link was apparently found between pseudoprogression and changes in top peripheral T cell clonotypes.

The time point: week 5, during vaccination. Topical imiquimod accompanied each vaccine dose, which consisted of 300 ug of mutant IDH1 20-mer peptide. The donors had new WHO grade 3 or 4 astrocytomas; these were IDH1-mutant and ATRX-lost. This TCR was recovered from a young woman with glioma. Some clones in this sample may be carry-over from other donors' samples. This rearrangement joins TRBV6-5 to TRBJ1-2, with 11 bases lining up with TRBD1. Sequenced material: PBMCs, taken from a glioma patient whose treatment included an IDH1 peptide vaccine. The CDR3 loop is CASSWDRGLYGYTF. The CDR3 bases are TGTGCCAGCAGTTGGGACAGGGGGTTGTACGGCTACACCTTC.